This T cell receptor (beta chain) was recorded in a study of blood T cell repertoires in COVID-19. Study as a whole: The analysed material was cDNA or gDNA that came from T cells, B-cell-depleted T cells, or PBMCs.

Clones were sequenced by immunoSEQ multiplex PCR, and TCRdb holds only the in-frame ones, with some missing. The sample has under 450,000 clones; 70% to 85% are singletons. This clone has a single count. Within the sample, other DNA sequences also encode this same CDR3. Trimming removed 2 bases at V and 6 bases at J, with 9 bases between. Germline V CDR1 and CDR2: SGDLS, YYNGEE. CDR3 length: 13 residues. This chain joins TRBV9 and TRBJ1-5; TRBD1 is a possible D gene (5 bases). This receptor was taken from a human donor with acute or convalescent COVID-19. The donor label of this sample is uncertain. Sequencing used peripheral blood. CDR3 sequence: CASSVGGGQPQHF. The CDR3 region has the DNA TGTGCCAGCAGCGTTGGGGGGGGTCAGCCCCAGCATTTT.